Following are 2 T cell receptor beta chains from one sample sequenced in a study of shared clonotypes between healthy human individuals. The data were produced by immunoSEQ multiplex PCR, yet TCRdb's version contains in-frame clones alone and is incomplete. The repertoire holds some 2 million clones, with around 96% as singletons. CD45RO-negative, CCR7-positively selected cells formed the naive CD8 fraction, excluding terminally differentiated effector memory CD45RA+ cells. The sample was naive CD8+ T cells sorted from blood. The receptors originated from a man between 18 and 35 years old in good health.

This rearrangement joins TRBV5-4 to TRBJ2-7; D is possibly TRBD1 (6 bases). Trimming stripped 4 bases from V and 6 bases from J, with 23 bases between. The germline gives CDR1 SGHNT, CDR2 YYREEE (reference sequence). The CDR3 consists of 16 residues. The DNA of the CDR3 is TGTGCCAGCAGCGCTTTCCCAGGGGCGTTCTTCGCCGAGCAGTACTTC. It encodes CASSAFPGAFFAEQYF.

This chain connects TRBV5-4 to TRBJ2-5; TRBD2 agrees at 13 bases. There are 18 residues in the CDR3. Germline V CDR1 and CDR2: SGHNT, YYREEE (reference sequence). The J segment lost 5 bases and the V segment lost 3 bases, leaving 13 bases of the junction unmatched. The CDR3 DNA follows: TGTGCCAGCAGCTCGCCCGGGACTAGCGGGGACCTCGGGGAGACCCAGTACTTC. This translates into CASSSPGTSGDLGETQYF.